These 3 T cell receptor beta chains were all obtained from the same sample, sequenced in a study of lymphopenia after photon versus proton radiotherapy. Using immunoSEQ multiplex PCR, the repertoire was profiled, and TCRdb retains in-frame clones only, with some absent. This table holds approximately 25,000 clones, 82% found once. The sample consisted of peripheral blood, taken from a patient treated with proton-based radiotherapy. These receptors originate from an older woman with pancreatic cancer.

The chain uses TRBV30 and TRBJ2-7; no firm D call. Deletions cut 4 bases from V and 2 bases from J, with 12 bases between. The CDR3 runs 13 residues. Germline values: CDR1 GTSNPN, CDR2 SVGIG (reference sequence). Written as DNA, the CDR3 is TGTGCCTGGACCCCGGACGACCCCTACGAGCAGTACTTC. Amino acids: CAWTPDDPYEQYF. The variable domain in full, with the rest retrieved from reference TRBV30 and TRBJ2-7, is SQTIHQWPATLVQPVGSPLSLECTVEGTSNPNLYWYRQAAGRGLQLLFYSVGIGQISSEVPQNLSASRPQDRQFILSSKKLLLSDSGFYLCAWTPDDPYEQYFGPGTRLTVT.

The gene calls are TRBV6-5 and TRBJ2-7, with 7 bases that match TRBD1. The CDR3 extends over 15 amino acids. Per germline, CDR1 MNHEY and CDR2 SVGAGI. The trim removed 5 bases at V and 0 bases at J, leaving 7 bases unmatched. CDR3 DNA sequence: TGTGCCAGCAGTCTAGGGACAGCGGTCTCCTACGAGCAGTACTTC. Its translation: CASSLGTAVSYEQYF.

The V gene is TRBV25-1, the J gene TRBJ1-1; 9 bases are shared with TRBD1. CDR1 is MGHDK and CDR2 is SYGVNS in the germline V gene. The CDR3 loop spans 13 amino acids. J was trimmed by 10 bases and V by 4 bases; bases with no gene match: 7. For the CDR3, the DNA is TGTGCCAGCAGTGTGACAGGGGGAAGGGTAGCTTTCTTT. Its protein is CASSVTGGRVAFF.